Here is one TCR beta chain with its context. The use of a sample-barcoded 5' primer and a J-beta primer mix characterized a second PCR of about 7 to 12 cycles. Sequencing recovered at least 3 million CDR3-containing paired-end reads from each sample. TCRdb analysed the 5' RACE reads with MiXCR anew, one entry per CDR3 protein. The sample yields some 920,000 distinct CDR3 sequences, roughly 51% seen once. The data originate from a study of blood T cells in healthy people across ages. Per-sample PBMC isolation yielded at least 6.5 million cells. Trimming cost V 0 bases and J 7 bases, with 16 bases left between them. Germline lookup yields CDR1 SEHNR and CDR2 FQNEAQ (reference sequence). The length of the CDR3 is 16 residues.

This receptor was taken from a woman between 55 and 75 years old in good health. The chain links TRBV7-9 to TRBJ2-1, with D tentatively TRBD2 (6 bases). Sequenced sample: blood. The chain's CDR3 is CASSLAVGGRWNEQFF. The DNA for the CDR3 is TGTGCCAGCAGCTTAGCTGTAGGAGGGCGATGGAATGAGCAGTTCTTC.